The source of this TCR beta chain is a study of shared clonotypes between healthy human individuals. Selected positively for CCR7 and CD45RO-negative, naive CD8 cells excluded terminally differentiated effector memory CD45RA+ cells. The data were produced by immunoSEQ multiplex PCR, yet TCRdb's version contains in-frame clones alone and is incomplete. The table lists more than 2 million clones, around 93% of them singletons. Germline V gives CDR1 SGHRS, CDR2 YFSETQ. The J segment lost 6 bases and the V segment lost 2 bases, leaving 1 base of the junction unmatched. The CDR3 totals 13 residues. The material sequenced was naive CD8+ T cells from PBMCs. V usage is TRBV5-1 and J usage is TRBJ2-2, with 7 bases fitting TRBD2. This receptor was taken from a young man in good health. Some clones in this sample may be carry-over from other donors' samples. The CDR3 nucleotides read TGCGCCAGCAGCTTCGCGGGGGCCGGGGAGCTGTTTTTT. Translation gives CASSFAGAGELFF.